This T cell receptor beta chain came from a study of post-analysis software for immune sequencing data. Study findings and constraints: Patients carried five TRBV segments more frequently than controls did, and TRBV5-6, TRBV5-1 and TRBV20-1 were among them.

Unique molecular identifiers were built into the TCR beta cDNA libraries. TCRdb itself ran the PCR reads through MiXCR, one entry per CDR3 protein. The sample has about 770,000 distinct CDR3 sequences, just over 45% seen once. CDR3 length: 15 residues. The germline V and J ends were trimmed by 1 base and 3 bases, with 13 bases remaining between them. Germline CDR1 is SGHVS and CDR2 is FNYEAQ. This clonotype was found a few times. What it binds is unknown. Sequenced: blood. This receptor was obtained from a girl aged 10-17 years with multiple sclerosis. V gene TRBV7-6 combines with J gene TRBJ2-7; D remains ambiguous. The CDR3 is CASSLETSSNYEQYF. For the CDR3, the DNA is TGTGCCAGCAGCTTAGAAACCAGTTCTAACTACGAGCAGTACTTC.